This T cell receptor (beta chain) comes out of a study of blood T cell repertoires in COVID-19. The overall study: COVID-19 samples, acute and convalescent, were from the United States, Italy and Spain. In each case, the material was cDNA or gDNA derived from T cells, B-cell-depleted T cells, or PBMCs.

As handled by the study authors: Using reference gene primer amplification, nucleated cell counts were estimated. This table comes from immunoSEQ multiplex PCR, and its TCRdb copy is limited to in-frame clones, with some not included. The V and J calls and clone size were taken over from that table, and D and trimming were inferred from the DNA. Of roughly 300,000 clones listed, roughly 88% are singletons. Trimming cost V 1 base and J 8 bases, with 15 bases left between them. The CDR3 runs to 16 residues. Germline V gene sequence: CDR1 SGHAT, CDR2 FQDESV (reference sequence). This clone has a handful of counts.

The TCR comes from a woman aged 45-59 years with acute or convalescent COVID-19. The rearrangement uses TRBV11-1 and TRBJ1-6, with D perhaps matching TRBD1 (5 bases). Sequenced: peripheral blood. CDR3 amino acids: CASSLEGGRGYSPLHF. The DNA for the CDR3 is TGTGCCAGCAGCTTAGAAGGCGGTCGGGGGTATTCACCCCTCCACTTT.